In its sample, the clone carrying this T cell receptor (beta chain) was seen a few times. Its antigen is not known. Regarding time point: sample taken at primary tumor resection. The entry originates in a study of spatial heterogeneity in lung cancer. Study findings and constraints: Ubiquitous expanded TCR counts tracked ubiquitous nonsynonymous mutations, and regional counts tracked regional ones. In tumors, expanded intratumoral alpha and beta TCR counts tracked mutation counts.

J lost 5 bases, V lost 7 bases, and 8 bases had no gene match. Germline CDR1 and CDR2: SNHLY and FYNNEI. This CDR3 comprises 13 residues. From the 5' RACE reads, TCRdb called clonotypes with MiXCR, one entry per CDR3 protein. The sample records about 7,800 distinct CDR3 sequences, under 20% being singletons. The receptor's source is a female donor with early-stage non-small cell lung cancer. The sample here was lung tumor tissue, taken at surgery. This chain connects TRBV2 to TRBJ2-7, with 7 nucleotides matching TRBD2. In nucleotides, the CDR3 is TGTGCCAGCACCCTCTGGGAGGGCCACGAGCAGTACTTC. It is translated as CASTLWEGHEQYF. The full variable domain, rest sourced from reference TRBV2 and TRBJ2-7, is EPEVTQTPSHQVTQMGQEVILRCVPISNHLYFYWYRQILGQKVEFLVSFYNNEISEKSEIFDDQFSVERPDGSNFTLKIRSTKLEDSAMYFCASTLWEGHEQYFGPGTRLTVT.